These 3 T cell receptor beta chains were sequenced from one sample in a study of cytomegalovirus exposure and HLA in healthy donors. PCR was performed using 60 Vbeta and 13 Jbeta primers. The table came from immunoSEQ multiplex PCR; TCRdb's copy has only in-frame clones and leaves some out. Of about 120,000 clones detected, about four fifths appear once; the ten largest clones hold approximately 8.8%. Sequences were obtained from PBMCs. These receptors were obtained from a female donor in good health and CMV-seropositive.

J is TRBJ1-6 and V is TRBV19, with 9 bases lining up with TRBD1. This CDR3 contains 16 residues. J gave up 5 bases and V 6 bases, and 8 bases lay outside the gene matches. From germline, CDR1 is LNHDA and CDR2 SQIVND (reference sequence). CDR3 nucleotides: TGTGCCAGTAGACTGGGACAGGGCTACGATAATTCACCCCTCCACTTT. The encoded protein is CASRLGQGYDNSPLHF.

The chain recombines TRBV30 with TRBJ2-1, with 9 bases that match TRBD2. The CDR3 is 16 amino acids. Germline-derived CDR1 and CDR2 are GTSNPN and SVGIG (reference sequence). V was clipped by 2 bases and J by 1 base; unmatched bases: 6. The CDR3 region is CAWSSSGGRSYNEQFF. CDR3 sequence (DNA): TGTGCCTGGAGTTCAAGCGGGGGGCGGTCCTACAATGAGCAGTTCTTC.

The rearrangement uses TRBV27 and TRBJ2-1, with 9 bases identical to TRBD2. CDR3 length: 15 amino acids. V dropped 7 bases and J dropped 10; count of bases not matched to a gene: 14. Germline V gene sequence: CDR1 MNHEY, CDR2 SMNVEV (reference sequence). The CDR3 is CASIPAGGGAREQFF. CDR3 DNA: TGTGCCAGCATTCCGGCGGGCGGGGGGGCTCGCGAGCAGTTCTTC.